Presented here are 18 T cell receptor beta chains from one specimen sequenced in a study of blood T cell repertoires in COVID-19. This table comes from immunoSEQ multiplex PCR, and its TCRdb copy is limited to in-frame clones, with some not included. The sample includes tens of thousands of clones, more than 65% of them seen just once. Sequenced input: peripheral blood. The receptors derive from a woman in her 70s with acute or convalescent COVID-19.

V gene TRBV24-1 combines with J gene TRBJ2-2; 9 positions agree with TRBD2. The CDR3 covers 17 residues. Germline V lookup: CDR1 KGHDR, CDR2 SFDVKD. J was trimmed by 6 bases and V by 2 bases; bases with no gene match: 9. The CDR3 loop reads CATSDSLAGGLAGELFF. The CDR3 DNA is TGTGCCACCAGTGATTCTCTTGCGGGAGGGCTGGCCGGGGAGCTGTTTTTT.

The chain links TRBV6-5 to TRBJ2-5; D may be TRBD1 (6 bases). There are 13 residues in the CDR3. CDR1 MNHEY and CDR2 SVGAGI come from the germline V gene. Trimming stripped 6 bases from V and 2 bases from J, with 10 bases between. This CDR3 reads CASRKRGQETQYF. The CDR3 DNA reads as TGTGCCAGCAGAAAAAGGGGGCAAGAGACCCAGTACTTC.

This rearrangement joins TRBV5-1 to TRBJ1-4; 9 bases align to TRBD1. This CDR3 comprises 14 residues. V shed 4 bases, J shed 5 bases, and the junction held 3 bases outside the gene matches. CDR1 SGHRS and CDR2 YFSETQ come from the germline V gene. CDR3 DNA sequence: TGCGCCAGCAGCGACGGACAGGGGAATGAAAAACTGTTTTTT. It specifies CASSDGQGNEKLFF.

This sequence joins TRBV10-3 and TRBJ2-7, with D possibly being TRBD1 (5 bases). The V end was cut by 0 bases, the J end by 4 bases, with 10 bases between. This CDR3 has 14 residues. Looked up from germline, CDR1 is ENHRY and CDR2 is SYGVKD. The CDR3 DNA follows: TGTGCCATCAGTGAGTCGGGCAGGGAATACGAGCAGTACTTC. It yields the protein CAISESGREYEQYF.

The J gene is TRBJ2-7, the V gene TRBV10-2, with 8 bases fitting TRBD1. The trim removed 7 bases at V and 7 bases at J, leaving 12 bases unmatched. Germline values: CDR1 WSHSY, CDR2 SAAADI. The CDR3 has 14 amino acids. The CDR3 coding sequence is TGCGCCAGCACCTACGGACAGGGAACTACAGAGCAGTACTTC. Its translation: CASTYGQGTTEQYF.

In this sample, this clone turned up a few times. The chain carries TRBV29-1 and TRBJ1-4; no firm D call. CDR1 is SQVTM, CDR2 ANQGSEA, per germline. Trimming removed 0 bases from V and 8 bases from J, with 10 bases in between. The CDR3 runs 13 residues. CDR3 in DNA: TGCAGCGTTGAAGAGAACTCGAGCGAAAAACTGTTTTTT. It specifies CSVEENSSEKLFF.

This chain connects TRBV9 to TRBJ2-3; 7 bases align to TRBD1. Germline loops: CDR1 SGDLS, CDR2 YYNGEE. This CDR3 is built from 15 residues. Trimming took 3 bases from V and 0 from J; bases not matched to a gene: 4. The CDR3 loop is CASSARDRSTDTQYF. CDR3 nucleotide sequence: TGTGCCAGCAGCGCCCGGGACAGAAGCACAGATACGCAGTATTTT.

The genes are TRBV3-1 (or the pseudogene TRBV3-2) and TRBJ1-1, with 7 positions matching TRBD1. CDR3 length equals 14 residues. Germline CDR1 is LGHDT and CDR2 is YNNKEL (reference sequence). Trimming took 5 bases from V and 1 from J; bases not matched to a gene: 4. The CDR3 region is CASSGQETNTEAFF. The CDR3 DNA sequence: TGTGCCAGCAGCGGACAGGAGACGAACACTGAAGCTTTCTTT.

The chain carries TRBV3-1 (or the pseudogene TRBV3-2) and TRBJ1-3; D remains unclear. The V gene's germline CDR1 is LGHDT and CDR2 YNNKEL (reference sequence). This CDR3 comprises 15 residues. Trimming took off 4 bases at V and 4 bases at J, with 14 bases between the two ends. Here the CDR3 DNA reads TGTGCCAGCAGCCTACTCCGGGGAATCGGAAACACCATATATTTT. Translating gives CASSLLRGIGNTIYF.

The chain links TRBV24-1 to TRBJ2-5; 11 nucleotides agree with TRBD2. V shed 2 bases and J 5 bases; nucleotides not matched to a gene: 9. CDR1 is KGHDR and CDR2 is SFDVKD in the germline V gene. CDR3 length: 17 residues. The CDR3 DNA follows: TGTGCCACCAGTGATTCAACTAGCGGGAGTGTCGGGGAGACCCAGTACTTC. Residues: CATSDSTSGSVGETQYF.

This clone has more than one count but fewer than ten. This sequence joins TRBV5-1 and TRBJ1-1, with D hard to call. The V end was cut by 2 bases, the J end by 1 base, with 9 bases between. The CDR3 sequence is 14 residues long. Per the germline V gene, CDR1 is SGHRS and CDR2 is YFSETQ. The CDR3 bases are TGCGCCAGCAGCTTTCAGGCAGAGAACACTGAAGCTTTCTTT. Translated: CASSFQAENTEAFF.

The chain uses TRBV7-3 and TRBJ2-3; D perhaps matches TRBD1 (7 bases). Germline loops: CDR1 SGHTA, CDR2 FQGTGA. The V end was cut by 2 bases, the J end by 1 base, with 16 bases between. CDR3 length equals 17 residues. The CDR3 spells CASSLQQGGLGTDTQYF. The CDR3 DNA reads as TGTGCCAGCAGCTTACAGCAGGGGGGTTTAGGCACAGATACGCAGTATTTT. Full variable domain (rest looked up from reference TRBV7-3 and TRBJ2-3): GAGVSQTPSNKVTEKGKYVELRCDPISGHTALYWYRQSLGQGPEFLIYFQGTGAADDSGLPNDRFFAVRPEGSVSTLKIQRTERGDSAVYLCASSLQQGGLGTDTQYFGPGTRLTVL.

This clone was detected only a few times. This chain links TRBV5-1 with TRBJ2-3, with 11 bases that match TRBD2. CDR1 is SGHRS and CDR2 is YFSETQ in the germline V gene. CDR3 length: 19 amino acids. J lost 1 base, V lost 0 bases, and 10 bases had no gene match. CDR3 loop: CASSLGVSGRAVGTDTQYF. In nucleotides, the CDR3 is TGCGCCAGCAGCTTGGGGGTTAGCGGGAGGGCCGTGGGCACAGATACGCAGTATTTT.

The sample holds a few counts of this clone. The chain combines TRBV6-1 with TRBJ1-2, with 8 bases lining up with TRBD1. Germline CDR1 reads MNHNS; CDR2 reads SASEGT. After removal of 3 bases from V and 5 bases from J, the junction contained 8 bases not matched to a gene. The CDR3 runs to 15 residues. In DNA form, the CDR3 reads TGTGCCAGCAGTGACCCTTCAACAGGGGGATATGGCTACACCTTC. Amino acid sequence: CASSDPSTGGYGYTF.

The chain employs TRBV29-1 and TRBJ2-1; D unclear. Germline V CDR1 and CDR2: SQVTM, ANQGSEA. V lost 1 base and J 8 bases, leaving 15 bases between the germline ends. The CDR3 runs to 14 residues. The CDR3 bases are TGCAGCGTTGAAGGAGGTGTGACGGTTGATGAGCAGTTCTTC. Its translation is CSVEGGVTVDEQFF.

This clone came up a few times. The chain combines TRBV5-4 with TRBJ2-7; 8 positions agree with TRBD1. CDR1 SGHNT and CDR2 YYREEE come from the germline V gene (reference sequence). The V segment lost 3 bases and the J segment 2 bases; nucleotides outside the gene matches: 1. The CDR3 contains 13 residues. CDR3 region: CASSSQGAYEQYF. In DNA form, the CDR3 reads TGTGCCAGCAGCTCACAGGGGGCCTACGAGCAGTACTTC.

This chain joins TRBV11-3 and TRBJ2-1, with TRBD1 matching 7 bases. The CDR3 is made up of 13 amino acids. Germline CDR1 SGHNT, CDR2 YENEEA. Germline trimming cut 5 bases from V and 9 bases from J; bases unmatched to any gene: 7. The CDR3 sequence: CASSRSGQFEQFF. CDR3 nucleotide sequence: TGTGCCAGCAGCCGATCGGGACAGTTTGAGCAGTTCTTC.

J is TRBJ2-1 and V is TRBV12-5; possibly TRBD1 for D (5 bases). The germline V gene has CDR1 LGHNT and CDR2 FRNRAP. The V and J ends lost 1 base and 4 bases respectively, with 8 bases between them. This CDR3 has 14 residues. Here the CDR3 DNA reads TGTGCTAGTGGTTTGGAGGGGCCTTACAATGAGCAGTTCTTC. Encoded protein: CASGLEGPYNEQFF.